The source of this T cell receptor (beta chain) is a study of cytomegalovirus exposure and HLA in healthy donors. Study-wide findings and caveats: In a later analysis, at a false discovery rate of 0.05, 16,951 TCR beta sequences were associated with HLA alleles. The classifier, whose performance was assessed in both the original and validation cohorts, reportedly diagnosed cytomegalovirus status with high specificity and sensitivity.

Vbeta (60) and Jbeta (13) primers were used in the PCR. Profiling relied on immunoSEQ multiplex PCR, and the TCRdb table lists in-frame clones only, not all of them. Of roughly 110,000 clones listed, 70% to 80% were seen once; the top ten hold 4% to 5%. Details on this clone: Its specificity is not known.

Germline V CDR1 and CDR2: SNHLY, FYNNEI. Trimming cost V 6 bases and J 1 base, with 9 bases left between them. The CDR3 is made up of 13 amino acids. V and J are TRBV2 and TRBJ1-1, with D unresolved. The receptor's source is a woman aged 40 to 50 in good health and CMV-seropositive. The sample taken for sequencing was PBMCs. CDR3 coding DNA: TGTGCCAGCAGGAAGGACTCGAACACTGAAGCTTTCTTT. This codes for CASRKDSNTEAFF.